These T cell receptor beta chains were read from a single sample in a study of cytomegalovirus exposure and HLA in healthy donors. Here immunoSEQ multiplex PCR was the method, and the copy in TCRdb shows in-frame clones only, minus some. The sample includes about 170,000 clones, under 90% of them seen just once. Material for sequencing was PBMCs. These TCRs come from a man younger than 35 in good health and CMV-seropositive. CDR3s include the opening cysteine and the closing phenylalanine or tryptophan. Each record gives: clone size, J gene, D gene, V gene, CDR3 protein, CDR3 DNA. The D gene is left open where the match is weak. Clone size appears in some rows only: once, few, many, or a class for an expanded clone.

>.|TRBJ2-3|TRBD2|TRBV28
CASSSPAGGPDTQYF
TGTGCCAGCAGTTCCCCGGCGGGAGGACCAGATACGCAGTATTTT
>.|TRBJ1-2|.|TRBV7-9
CASSPPEGGYTF
TGTGCCAGCAGCCCCCCAGAGGGAGGCTACACCTTC
>.|TRBJ2-7|TRBD1|TRBV28
CASSSISPGQGTYEQYF
TGTGCCAGCAGTTCAATTTCACCGGGACAGGGTACCTACGAGCAGTACTTC
>few|TRBJ2-2|TRBD2|TRBV6-4
CASSGTSGSTGELFF
TGTGCCAGCAGTGGGACTAGCGGGAGCACCGGGGAGCTGTTTTTT
>.|TRBJ2-7|TRBD2|TRBV2
CASSRTSGPYEQYF
TGTGCCAGCAGCCGGACTAGCGGGCCCTACGAGCAGTACTTC
>.|TRBJ2-1|.|TRBV9
CASSGSPVVEQFF
TGTGCCAGCAGCGGGTCTCCGGTTGTTGAGCAGTTCTTC
>.|TRBJ1-2|TRBD1|TRBV7-9
CASSLPGTGDGYTF
TGTGCCAGCAGCTTACCTGGGACAGGCGATGGCTACACTTTC
>.|TRBJ2-5|TRBD2|TRBV6-5
CASSPLAGGETQYF
TGTGCCAGCAGTCCGCTAGCGGGAGGAGAGACCCAGTACTTC
>.|TRBJ2-7|TRBD2|TRBV5-6
CASRLAGGYEQYF
TGTGCCAGCAGGTTAGCGGGAGGCTACGAGCAGTACTTC
>once|TRBJ2-1|.|TRBV19
CASRERGGHEQFF
TGTGCCAGTAGGGAGAGGGGGGGGCATGAGCAGTTCTTC
>.|TRBJ1-6|.|TRBV27
CASSYRNPTAYNSPLHF
TGTGCCAGCAGTTACCGAAATCCGACAGCTTATAATTCACCCCTCCACTTT
>.|TRBJ2-5|TRBD2|TRBV14
CASSQVLLAGGRQETQYF
TGTGCCAGCAGCCAAGTATTGCTAGCGGGAGGACGGCAAGAGACCCAGTACTTC
>.|TRBJ2-5|.|TRBV11-2
CASSLGPQETQYF
TGTGCCAGCAGCTTAGGGCCCCAAGAGACCCAGTACTTC
>.|TRBJ2-5|.|TRBV11-2
CASSLERETQYF
TGTGCCAGCAGCTTAGAGCGAGAGACCCAGTACTTC
>.|TRBJ2-3|TRBD1|TRBV5-1
CASSSDRGTDTQYF
TGCGCCAGCAGCTCCGACAGGGGCACAGATACGCAGTATTTT
>once|TRBJ2-1|.|TRBV5-1
CASGLLSYNEQFF
TGCGCCAGCGGACTCCTATCCTACAATGAGCAGTTCTTC
>.|TRBJ2-7|TRBD1|TRBV27
CASGSRPGQGIRQYF
TGTGCCAGCGGATCACGACCGGGACAGGGGATTCGGCAGTACTTC
>.|TRBJ1-1|.|TRBV27
CASSAQTSNTEAFF
TGTGCCAGCAGTGCACAGACATCTAACACTGAAGCTTTCTTT
>.|TRBJ2-7|TRBD1|TRBV11-2
CASSLEPGGPYEQYF
TGTGCCAGCAGCTTAGAACCAGGGGGTCCCTACGAGCAGTACTTC
>.|TRBJ2-5|.|TRBV6-1
CASSEGREIPGHGAETQYF
TGTGCCAGCAGTGAAGGGCGGGAAATACCGGGGCACGGGGCAGAGACCCAGTACTTC
>.|TRBJ2-5|TRBD2|TRBV29-1
CSQPGGRRETQYF
TGCAGCCAACCGGGGGGGCGCAGGGAGACCCAGTACTTC
>.|TRBJ2-7|TRBD1|TRBV11-2
CASRTLRGQYEQYF
TGTGCCAGCAGAACCCTCAGGGGGCAGTACGAGCAGTACTTC
>once|TRBJ2-5|.|TRBV9
CASSLGEGGYLETQYF
TGTGCCAGCAGCCTAGGGGAGGGGGGTTACCTAGAGACCCAGTACTTC
>.|TRBJ2-1|.|TRBV4-1
CASSPTGVGYNEQFF
TGCGCCAGCAGTCCCACGGGAGTCGGGTACAATGAGCAGTTCTTC
>.|TRBJ2-5|.|TRBV7-3
CASSPFSGWKTQYF
TGTGCCAGCAGCCCATTTTCGGGGTGGAAGACCCAGTACTTC
>.|TRBJ1-1|TRBD1|TRBV14
CASSLGQGGAFF
TGTGCCAGCAGCTTGGGACAGGGTGGGGCTTTCTTT
>few|TRBJ2-1|.|TRBV5-1
CASSLPAGPSSYNEQFF
TGCGCCAGCAGCTTGCCGGCGGGACCTAGCTCCTACAATGAGCAGTTCTTC
>.|TRBJ2-3|TRBD2|TRBV5-1
CASSSRLAGVGDTQYF
TGCGCCAGCAGCTCTAGACTAGCGGGAGTCGGGGATACGCAGTATTTT
>.|TRBJ1-2|TRBD1|TRBV28
CASSPGQASYYGYTF
TGTGCCAGCAGTCCTGGACAGGCAAGCTACTATGGCTACACCTTC
>once|TRBJ1-1|TRBD1|TRBV7-8
CASSRTGQGEAFF
TGTGCCAGCAGCCGTACCGGACAGGGGGAAGCTTTCTTT
>.|TRBJ2-3|.|TRBV11-2
CASSSLQGRSTDTQYF
TGTGCCAGCAGCTCGCTACAGGGTAGGAGCACAGATACGCAGTATTTT
>.|TRBJ2-2|.|TRBV6-5
CASSYEGAGELFF
TGTGCCAGCAGTTACGAGGGGGCCGGGGAGCTGTTTTTT
>.|TRBJ2-5|.|TRBV5-1
CASSLKLDSETQYF
TGCGCCAGCAGCTTGAAGCTAGATTCCGAGACCCAGTACTTC
>once|TRBJ1-1|TRBD1|TRBV18
CASSSFEGQMNTEAFF
TGTGCCAGCTCAAGCTTCGAGGGACAGATGAACACTGAAGCTTTCTTT
>.|TRBJ2-3|.|TRBV7-9
CASRSSYTDTQYF
TGTGCCAGCAGGAGTAGTTACACAGATACGCAGTATTTT
>.|TRBJ2-1|TRBD2|TRBV4-1
CASTPGLANNEQFF
TGCGCCAGCACCCCGGGACTAGCCAACAATGAGCAGTTCTTC
>.|TRBJ2-7|TRBD2|TRBV19
CASSKGLAGPYEQYF
TGTGCCAGTAGTAAGGGACTAGCGGGACCCTACGAGCAGTACTTC
>.|TRBJ1-4|TRBD1|TRBV28
CASSFGTGVATNEKLFF
TGTGCCAGCAGTTTTGGGACAGGGGTTGCAACTAATGAAAAACTGTTTTTT
>.|TRBJ2-7|.|TRBV27
CASSYGHFYEQYF
TGTGCCAGCAGCTACGGACACTTCTACGAGCAGTACTTC
>once|TRBJ2-6|TRBD1|TRBV4-1
CASSRSGQGSPGANVLTF
TGCGCCAGCAGCCGGTCCGGACAGGGCTCTCCTGGGGCCAACGTCCTGACTTTC
>.|TRBJ2-1|TRBD2|TRBV5-1
CASSLVGRGEQFF
TGCGCCAGCAGCTTGGTAGGGAGGGGTGAGCAGTTCTTC
>.|TRBJ2-7|TRBD1|TRBV18
CASSNGQGDEQYF
TGTGCCAGCTCGAACGGACAGGGGGACGAGCAGTACTTC
>.|TRBJ2-3|TRBD1|TRBV9
CASSVEGTGGTDTQYF
TGTGCCAGCAGCGTAGAGGGGACAGGAGGTACAGATACGCAGTATTTT
>.|TRBJ2-3|.|TRBV14
CASSQGASGGGTDTQYF
TGTGCCAGCAGCCAAGGGGCTAGCGGAGGGGGGACAGATACGCAGTATTTT
>.|TRBJ1-2|TRBD1|TRBV10-3
CAISNRDRANYGYTF
TGTGCCATCAGTAACCGGGACAGGGCTAACTATGGCTACACCTTC
>.|TRBJ2-7|TRBD2|TRBV6-4
CASTPVGAGVGSYEQYF
TGTGCCAGCACCCCAGTCGGGGCGGGAGTGGGTTCCTACGAGCAGTACTTC
>.|TRBJ2-1|TRBD2|TRBV18
CASSLSESGRRGNEQFF
TGTGCCAGCTCACTATCGGAGTCCGGGAGGAGGGGCAATGAGCAGTTCTTC
>.|TRBJ2-7|.|TRBV15
CATSRDRGPYEQYF
TGTGCCACCAGCAGAGATAGGGGTCCCTACGAGCAGTACTTC